One and the same sample provided the 25 T cell receptor beta chains below, sequenced in a study of T cells in Graves' hyperthyroidism and ophthalmopathy. Template material for amplifying TCR beta CDR3 regions consisted of RNA transcripts. The HTBI primer set served for first-round RT-PCR of the TCR CDR3. TCRdb re-analysed the multiplex PCR reads in MiXCR, keeping a single row per CDR3 protein. The table lists a few hundred thousand distinct CDR3 sequences, about 15% of them singletons. The sequenced sample was blood. These TCRs come from a woman aged 35 to 49 with Graves' hyperthyroidism that later progressed to Graves' ophthalmopathy.

This clonotype was picked up many times. The chain joins TRBV4-1 to TRBJ2-1; no reliable D call. Germline loops: CDR1 MGHRA, CDR2 YSYEKL. Trimming removed 0 bases at V and 9 bases at J, with 6 bases between. The CDR3 spans 12 residues. Here the CDR3 DNA reads TGCGCCAGCAGCCAAGACACCAGTGAGCAGTTCTTC. This gives the protein CASSQDTSEQFF.

This clonotype was counted ten times or more. The CDR3 sequence is CASSQWDRGADTEAFF. The CDR3 DNA is TGCGCCAGCAGCCAATGGGACAGGGGGGCGGACACTGAAGCTTTCTTT. The V and J genes are TRBV4-1 and TRBJ1-1; 11 nucleotides match TRBD1. Germline V gene sequence: CDR1 MGHRA, CDR2 YSYEKL. This CDR3 has 16 residues. V was pared by 2 bases and J by 3 bases, with 5 bases of the junction left unmatched.

This clonotype was seen a handful of times. This sequence joins TRBV28 and TRBJ2-3; the D gene is possibly TRBD2 (6 bases). This CDR3 has 16 residues. Germline lookup yields CDR1 MDHEN and CDR2 SYDVKM. Between the trimmed V and J ends, which lost 5 bases and 2 bases, there was a span of 17 bases. Here the CDR3 DNA reads TGTGCCAGCAGTACGGGGGACTTTTATATCACAGATACGCAGTATTTT. It specifies CASSTGDFYITDTQYF.

This clonotype appeared many times. The J gene is TRBJ2-2, the V gene TRBV20-1; D remains ambiguous. The CDR3 loop spans 14 amino acids. Germline-derived CDR1 and CDR2 are DFQATT and SNEGSKA (reference sequence). V dropped 4 bases and J dropped 5 bases, with 14 bases sitting between them. CDR3 sequence reads: CSAMPLRVTGELFF. The CDR3 DNA reads TGCAGTGCTATGCCCCTAAGAGTTACCGGGGAGCTGTTTTTT.

The DNA for the CDR3 is TGTGCCAGCATCCCCGACTGGAATAGCAATCAGCCCCAGCATTTT. Translating it yields CASIPDWNSNQPQHF. This chain connects TRBV28 to TRBJ1-5; D gene uncertain. This CDR3 comprises 15 residues. The germline gives CDR1 MDHEN, CDR2 SYDVKM. Trimming shortened V by 7 bases and J by 0 bases, and 13 bases separated the two germline ends.

The chain links TRBV5-1 to TRBJ2-5; 10 nucleotides align to TRBD1. The CDR3 has 14 amino acids. The germline CDR1 and CDR2 sequences are SGHRS and YFSETQ. The V segment lost 3 bases and the J segment 5 bases; nucleotides outside the gene matches: 4. Written as DNA, the CDR3 is TGCGCCAGCAGCTGGGACAGGGGTCCGGAGACCCAGTACTTC. Amino acids: CASSWDRGPETQYF.

This clonotype was counted at least ten times. The chain links TRBV20-1 to TRBJ2-7; perhaps TRBD2 as D (6 bases). Germline CDR1 is DFQATT and CDR2 is SNEGSKA (reference sequence). The CDR3 consists of 12 residues. V dropped 6 bases and J dropped 0 bases, with 9 bases sitting between them. CDR3 amino acids: CSASGDSYEQYF. DNA for the CDR3: TGCAGTGCGTCGGGAGACTCCTACGAGCAGTACTTC.

Ten or more counts support this clonotype. The J gene is TRBJ2-1, the V gene TRBV6-2 or TRBV6-3, with 8 bases aligning to TRBD2. The germline CDR1 and CDR2 sequences are MNHEY and SVGEGT. The CDR3 spans 17 residues. Trimming cost V 7 bases and J 3 bases; bases outside gene matches: 14. In nucleotides, the CDR3 is TGTGCCAGCAAATCTCAGCGGGAGAGATGGGACTACAATGAGCAGTTCTTC. Translation gives CASKSQRERWDYNEQFF.

At least ten counts were recorded for this clonotype. The chain carries TRBV13 and TRBJ2-5, with 7 bases identical to TRBD1. This CDR3 contains 16 residues. The V gene end was trimmed by 5 bases and the J gene end by 4 bases; junction bases not matched to a gene: 13. Germline CDR1 reads PRHDT; CDR2 reads FYEKMQ (reference sequence). The CDR3 nucleotides are TGTGCCAGCAGCAACTCTAGACAGGGTTCGGGAGAGACCCAGTACTTC. The encoded protein is CASSNSRQGSGETQYF.

Ten or more counts support this clonotype. The CDR3 region has the DNA TGTGCCAGCAGGGCCCAGTCGGCCGCCAAAAACATTCAGTACTTC. Encoded protein: CASRAQSAAKNIQYF. This chain links TRBV28 with TRBJ2-4; no definite D call. The CDR3 contains 15 residues. Trimming left V 6 bases short and J 1 base short, with 13 bases between. CDR1 MDHEN and CDR2 SYDVKM come from the germline V gene.

This chain links TRBV15 with TRBJ1-3, with a possible D match to TRBD1 (5 bases). Germline CDR1 LNHNV, CDR2 YYDKDF (reference sequence). V was cut by 0 bases and J by 5 bases, with 11 bases left in between. The CDR3 extends over 15 amino acids. CDR3 amino acids: CATSRDRGLRNTIYF. The CDR3 DNA reads as TGTGCCACCAGCAGAGATCGGGGACTCCGAAACACCATATATTTT.

The V and J genes are TRBV5-8 and TRBJ2-6; no reliable D call. The V and J ends lost 7 bases and 5 bases respectively, with 7 bases between them. CDR1 is SGHTS, CDR2 YDEGEE, per germline. This CDR3 is 12 amino acids long. The CDR3 region has the DNA TGTGCCAGCGGGATCAGGGCCAACGTCCTGACTTTC. Its translation is CASGIRANVLTF. Full variable domain (remainder filled in from reference TRBV5-8 and TRBJ2-6): EAGVTQSPTHLIKTRGQQATLRCSPISGHTSVYWYQQALGLGLQFLLWYDEGEERNRGNFPPRFSGRQFPNYSSELNVNALELEDSALYLCASGIRANVLTFGAGSRLTVL.

Many counts were recorded for this clonotype. The chain uses TRBV6-5 and TRBJ1-2, with 7 positions matching TRBD1. CDR1 is MNHEY and CDR2 is SVGAGI in the germline V gene. The V and J ends lost 0 bases and 6 bases, in that order; junction bases with no gene match: 1. The CDR3 runs to 13 residues. The CDR3 region has the DNA TGTGCCAGCAGTTACTCAGGGGGCGATGGCTACACCTTC. This translates into CASSYSGGDGYTF.

Many counts were recorded for this clonotype. The chain employs TRBV18 and TRBJ2-7; no definite D call. The V gene lost 5 bases and the J gene lost 0 bases, with 17 bases spanning the gap. The CDR3 totals 16 residues. Per the germline V gene, CDR1 is KGHSH and CDR2 is LQKENI. The CDR3 spells CASSSRVLLSSYEQYF. Here the CDR3 DNA reads TGTGCCAGCTCATCCCGGGTCCTTTTGAGCTCCTACGAGCAGTACTTC.

This clonotype was detected a few times. The rearrangement joins TRBV5-1 to TRBJ2-1; TRBD2 matches at 9 bases. V shed 0 bases, J shed 4 bases, and the junction held 8 bases outside the gene matches. Germline lookup yields CDR1 SGHRS and CDR2 YFSETQ. This CDR3 has 17 amino acids. The CDR3 loop is CASSLGGTSYMYNEQFF. In DNA, the CDR3 is TGCGCCAGCAGCTTGGGGGGGACTAGCTATATGTACAATGAGCAGTTCTTC.

Many counts were recorded for this clonotype. V is TRBV12-3 or TRBV12-4 and J is TRBJ1-2, with D possibly matching TRBD1 (5 bases). The CDR3 is made up of 10 amino acids. The V end was cut by 8 bases, the J end by 9 bases, with 10 bases between. CDR3 region: CASWGGSYTF. CDR3 in DNA: TGTGCCAGCTGGGGGGGAAGCTACACCTTC.

V and J are TRBV10-2 and TRBJ1-1; D remains ambiguous. Germline assignment: CDR1 WSHSY and CDR2 SAAADI. Trimming removed 4 bases from V and 5 bases from J, with 17 bases in between. This CDR3 comprises 15 residues. The CDR3 nucleotides are TGCGCCAGCAGTGGGGTAGGCAGGCTGGAGACTGAAGCTTTCTTT. Encoded protein: CASSGVGRLETEAFF.

On this clonotype itself: This may be a read error: a much more frequent sequence differs by one nucleotide. The V gene is TRBV20-1, the J gene TRBJ2-1; 9 nucleotides line up with TRBD1. The J call may be incorrect, as the DNA end agrees better with TRBJ2-7. CDR3 length: 16 amino acids. Germline CDR1 and CDR2: DFQATT and SNEGSKA (reference sequence). CDR3 DNA sequence: TGCAGTGCTAGTGTCCCCGGGACAGGGAACTACAATGAGCAGTACTTC. It translates to CSASVPGTGNYNEQYF.

This clonotype occurred many times. V and J are TRBV7-8 and TRBJ1-1; D unclear. Trimming removed 0 bases at V and 1 base at J, with 6 bases between. Germline V gives CDR1 SGHVS, CDR2 FQNEAQ. CDR3 size: 14 residues. The CDR3 sequence is CASSLAETNTEAFF. The CDR3 nucleotides are TGTGCCAGCAGCTTAGCCGAAACGAACACTGAAGCTTTCTTT.

The table lists this clonotype with many counts. The chain employs TRBV11-3 and TRBJ2-1; D is perhaps TRBD2 (5 bases). Germline V gives CDR1 SGHNT, CDR2 YENEEA. The length of the CDR3 is 15 residues. Trimming removed 4 bases from V and 7 bases from J, with 17 bases in between. As DNA, the CDR3 is TGTGCCAGCAGCTCGGGATTCTATAGATCGAATGAGCAGTTCTTC. It encodes CASSSGFYRSNEQFF.

In this sample, this clonotype turned up many times. The chain couples TRBV7-9 to TRBJ2-1, with 10 bases identical to TRBD1. J lost 5 bases, V lost 1 base, and 5 bases had no gene match. Germline V gives CDR1 SEHNR, CDR2 FQNEAQ (reference sequence). The CDR3 runs 16 residues. The CDR3 protein is CASSLETGGYNNEQFF. For the CDR3, the DNA is TGTGCCAGCAGCTTAGAGACAGGGGGCTACAACAATGAGCAGTTCTTC.

This clonotype was seen just once. This may be a read error, as it is one base from a much larger clone. The gene calls are TRBV15 and TRBJ2-5; D is perhaps TRBD2 (5 bases). Germline CDR1 reads LNHNV; CDR2 reads YYDKDF (reference sequence). The V and J ends lost 3 bases and 7 bases respectively, with 21 bases between them. The CDR3 has 16 residues. CDR3 residues: CATSSDLSAGGRTQYF. The CDR3 coding sequence is TGTGCCACCAGCAGCGATTTGTCGGCTGGAGGAAGGACCCAGTACTTC. The full variable domain, its missing parts supplied by reference TRBV15 and TRBJ2-5, is DAMVIQNPRYQVTQFGKPVTLSCSQTLNHNVMYWYQQKSSQAPKLLFHYYDKDFNNEADTPDNFQSRRPNTSFCFLDIRSPGLGDTAMYLCATSSDLSAGGRTQYFGPGTRLLVL.

This clonotype came up once. A much larger clone is a single base away; this may be a read error. The conserved phenylalanine or tryptophan is not found at the CDR3 terminus, so this likely reflects a read error. The chain couples TRBV5-1 to TRBJ2-1; TRBD1 matches 10 bases. The CDR3 has 16 residues. With 0 bases clipped from V and 7 bases from J, the junction kept 7 bases outside the gene matches. Per the germline V gene, CDR1 is SGHRS and CDR2 is YFSETQ. This chain's CDR3 is CASSLETGGLENEQFS. CDR3 nucleotides: TGCGCCAGCAGCTTGGAGACAGGGGGCCTCGAAAATGAGCAGTTCTCC.

The J gene is TRBJ2-2, the V gene TRBV6-2 or TRBV6-3; 8 bases fit TRBD2. The ends lost 6 bases at V and 5 bases at J; junction bases unmatched: 5. Germline-derived CDR1 and CDR2 are MNHEY and SVGEGT. The CDR3 covers 14 residues. The CDR3 DNA sequence: TGTGCCAGCAGACTCAGCGGGAGTACCGGGGAGCTGTTTTTT. This sequence encodes CASRLSGSTGELFF.

This clonotype was observed at least ten times. The chain links TRBV28 to TRBJ2-1, with D unresolved. Trimming removed 1 base at V and 0 bases at J, with 13 bases between. The CDR3 consists of 17 residues. Germline V CDR1 and CDR2: MDHEN, SYDVKM. CDR3 bases: TGTGCCAGCAGTTTATACGGCAACCTACGCTCCTACAATGAGCAGTTCTTC. Amino acids: CASSLYGNLRSYNEQFF.